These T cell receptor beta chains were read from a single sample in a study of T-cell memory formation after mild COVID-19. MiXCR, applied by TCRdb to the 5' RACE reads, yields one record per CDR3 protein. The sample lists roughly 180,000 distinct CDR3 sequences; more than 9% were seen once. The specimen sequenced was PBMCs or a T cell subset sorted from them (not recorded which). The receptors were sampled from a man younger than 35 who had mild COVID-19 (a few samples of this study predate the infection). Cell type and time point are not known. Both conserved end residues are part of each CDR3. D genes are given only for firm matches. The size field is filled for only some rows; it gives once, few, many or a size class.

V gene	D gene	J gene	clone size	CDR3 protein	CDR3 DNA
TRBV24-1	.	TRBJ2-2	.	CATSDIQVHGELFF	TGTGCCACCAGTGATATCCAGGTTCACGGGGAGCTGTTTTTT
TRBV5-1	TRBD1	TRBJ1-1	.	CASRRGTGNTEAFF	TGCGCCAGCAGGAGGGGGACAGGGAACACTGAAGCTTTCTTT
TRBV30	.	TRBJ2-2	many	CAWSRRGRRTGELFF	TGTGCCTGGAGTCGGCGGGGGCGAAGAACCGGGGAGCTGTTTTTT
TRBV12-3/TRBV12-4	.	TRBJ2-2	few	CATTGNTGELFF	TGTGCCACGACAGGAAACACCGGGGAGCTGTTTTTT
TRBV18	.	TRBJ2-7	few	CASSPGLRYEQYF	TGTGCCAGCTCACCGGGACTGCGCTACGAGCAGTACTTC
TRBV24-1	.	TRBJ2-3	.	CATSDSGGPAIPDTQYF	TGTGCCACCAGTGACTCCGGAGGCCCTGCAATCCCAGATACGCAGTATTTT
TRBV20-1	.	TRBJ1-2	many	CSAKAPIGYTF	TGCAGTGCTAAGGCCCCCATTGGCTACACCTTC
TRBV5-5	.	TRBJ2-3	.	CASRGGPPPTDTQYF	TGTGCCAGCAGGGGGGGGCCACCGCCCACAGATACGCAGTATTTT
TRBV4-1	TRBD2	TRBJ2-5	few	CASSPGTSGGVGETQYF	TGCGCCAGCAGCCCAGGGACTAGCGGGGGGGTAGGAGAGACCCAGTACTTC
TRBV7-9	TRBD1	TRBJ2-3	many	CASSPGQGVADTQYF	TGTGCCAGCAGCCCAGGTCAGGGGGTGGCAGATACGCAGTATTTT
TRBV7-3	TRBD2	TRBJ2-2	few	CASSLTPSGAGELFF	TGTGCCAGCAGCTTAACGCCTAGCGGGGCCGGGGAGCTGTTTTTT
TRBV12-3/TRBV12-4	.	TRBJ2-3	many	CASSLAGVSTDTQYF	TGTGCCAGCAGTTTAGCTGGGGTGAGCACAGATACGCAGTATTTT
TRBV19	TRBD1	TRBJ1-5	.	CASRTGYSQPQHF	TGTGCCAGTAGGACAGGGTATAGCCAGCCCCAGCATTTT
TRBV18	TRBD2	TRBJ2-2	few	CASSPEGLAGNTGELFF	TGTGCCAGCTCACCAGAAGGACTAGCGGGGAACACCGGGGAGCTGTTTTTT
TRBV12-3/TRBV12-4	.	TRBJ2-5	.	CASSLWDVETQYF	TGTGCCAGCAGTTTATGGGATGTGGAGACCCAGTACTTC
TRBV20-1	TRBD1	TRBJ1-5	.	CSATTGGPQPQHF	TGCAGTGCTACCACAGGGGGCCCTCAGCCCCAGCATTTT
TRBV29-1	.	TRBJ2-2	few	CSVDEQRNTGELFF	TGCAGCGTTGATGAACAGAGAAACACCGGGGAGCTGTTTTTT
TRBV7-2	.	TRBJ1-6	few	CASSLDFGDGTSPLHF	TGTGCCAGCAGCTTGGACTTTGGAGACGGAACTTCACCCCTCCACTTT
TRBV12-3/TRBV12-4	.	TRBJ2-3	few	CASSFLNTQYF	TGTGCCAGCAGTTTTCTGAATACGCAGTATTTT